The clone carrying this T cell receptor beta chain occurred a few times. The data are from a study of patients and donors after allogeneic stem cell transplantation. TCRdb processed the RT-PCR reads anew with MiXCR; each CDR3 protein has one entry. Here the sample spans around 150,000 distinct CDR3 sequences, about a third being singletons. CDR1 and CDR2 from the germline V gene are MNHEY and SMNVEV (reference sequence). This CDR3 is built from 13 residues. The V end lost 5 bases, the J end lost 6 bases, and 13 bases lay between the germline ends. The sequence derives from a human donor who was either an allogeneic HSCT recipient or a stem cell or donor lymphocyte infusion donor (not recorded which). It is not recorded whose cells these are; they may come from a transplant donor. The sample comprised blood, either unsorted or a sorted T cell fraction (not recorded which). The V call is TRBV27, the J call TRBJ1-2, with D possibly TRBD1 on 6 matching bases. The CDR3 nucleotides are TGTGCCAGCAGTCTACAGGGTGGGCATGGCTACACCTTC. Protein sequence: CASSLQGGHGYTF.